Below, 15 T cell receptor beta chains from the same sample are listed, as sequenced in a study of blood T cells in healthy people across ages. Sample-barcoded 5' priming and a J-beta primer mix drove a second PCR of about 7 to 11 cycles. TCRdb redid the calling of the 5' RACE reads with MiXCR, one entry per CDR3 protein. Altogether approximately 360,000 distinct CDR3 sequences are present, 45% to 65% being singletons, with the ten largest covering under 60%. What was sequenced was blood. The receptors come from a man in his 60s in good health.

Worth noting for this clonotype: A much bigger clone sits one base away, suggesting this may be a read error. The chain combines TRBV6-2 or TRBV6-3 with TRBJ2-3; D not certain. V lost 2 bases and J lost 5, with 2 bases in between. CDR3 length equals 11 residues. Germline V lookup: CDR1 MNHEY, CDR2 SVGEGT. The CDR3 sequence: CASSYVDTQYF. Here the CDR3 DNA reads TGTGCCAGCAGTTACGTAGATACGCAGTATTTT.

This clonotype has more than one count but fewer than ten. V is TRBV2 and J is TRBJ2-7; D is perhaps TRBD1 (5 bases). V shed 6 bases and J shed 6 bases, with 9 bases lying between them. The CDR3 extends over 11 amino acids. Germline V gene data show CDR1 as SNHLY and CDR2 as FYNNEI. CDR3 sequence reads: CASSDQGEQYF. The CDR3, as DNA: TGTGCCAGCAGCGATCAGGGCGAGCAGTACTTC.

This chain uses TRBV7-2 with TRBJ2-5; possibly TRBD1 for D (5 bases). The CDR3 totals 14 residues. Trimming left V 5 bases short and J 5 bases short, with 15 bases between. Germline CDR1 reads SGHTA; CDR2 reads FQGNSA. CDR3 nucleotide sequence: TGTGCCAGCAGCGCCACCCTAGGGGATGAGACCCAGTACTTC. Encoded protein: CASSATLGDETQYF. The variable domain in full, completed from reference TRBV7-2 and TRBJ2-5, reads GAGVSQSPSNKVTEKGKDVELRCDPISGHTALYWYRQSLGQGLEFLIYFQGNSAPDKSGLPSDRFSAERTGGSVSTLTIQRTQQEDSAVYLCASSATLGDETQYFGPGTRLLVL.

This clonotype was counted at least ten times. The rearrangement links TRBV11-1 to TRBJ2-7, with D perhaps matching TRBD1 (6 bases). V was trimmed by 5 bases and J by 2 bases, leaving 13 bases between them. The CDR3 has 14 residues. Germline-derived CDR1 and CDR2 are SGHAT and FQDESV (reference sequence). The CDR3 is CASSPGGQTYEQYF. The CDR3 nucleotides are TGTGCCAGCAGCCCAGGAGGACAGACCTACGAGCAGTACTTC.

In its sample, this clonotype was seen a few times. This chain joins TRBV20-1 and TRBJ2-1, with D tentatively TRBD1 (6 bases). CDR1 is DFQATT and CDR2 is SNEGSKA in the germline V gene (reference sequence). Between the trimmed V and J ends, which lost 6 bases and 4 bases, there was a span of 10 bases. This CDR3 spans 12 amino acids. CDR3 region: CSALGGYNEQFF. The CDR3 DNA sequence: TGCAGTGCCCTAGGGGGTTACAATGAGCAGTTCTTC.

There are a few counts of this clonotype. The J gene is TRBJ2-5, the V gene TRBV6-2 or TRBV6-3, with D possibly TRBD2 on 7 matching bases. This CDR3 contains 16 residues. V lost 3 bases and J lost 5, with 19 bases in between. CDR1 and CDR2 from the germline V gene are MNHEY and SVGEGT. CDR3 sequence (DNA): TGTGCCAGCAGTTATCCCACTAGCGACAGGTCCGAGACCCAGTACTTC. Amino acids: CASSYPTSDRSETQYF.

V is TRBV20-1 and J is TRBJ1-2; a weak D match, TRBD1 (6 bases). The length of the CDR3 is 12 residues. CDR1 and CDR2 (germline): DFQATT, SNEGSKA (reference sequence). Trimming left V 3 bases short and J 4 bases short, with 9 bases between. CDR3 DNA: TGCAGTGCTAGCCAACAGGGCTATGGCTACACCTTC. It is translated as CSASQQGYGYTF.

In DNA form, the CDR3 reads TGTGCCAGCAGTCCGTCCGGGACAAACGAGCAGTACTTC. It is translated as CASSPSGTNEQYF. The chain employs TRBV7-9 and TRBJ2-4, with D perhaps matching TRBD1 (6 bases). The J call is uncertain, as TRBJ2-7 better fits the DNA end. This CDR3 has 13 amino acids. The V gene's germline CDR1 is SEHNR and CDR2 FQNEAQ (reference sequence).

This clonotype was counted ten times or more. J is TRBJ2-1 and V is TRBV12-3 or TRBV12-4, with D perhaps TRBD2 (6 bases). This CDR3 comprises 15 residues. The ends were cut back, 6 bases at V and 0 bases at J, with 12 bases in the middle. CDR3 loop: CASSGGGNSYNEQFF. In nucleotides, the CDR3 is TGTGCCAGCAGCGGTGGGGGGAACTCCTACAATGAGCAGTTCTTC.

This clonotype was detected ten times or more. The V call is TRBV20-1, the J call TRBJ2-1, with D uncertain. V lost 2 bases and J lost 3, with 14 bases in between. The CDR3 loop spans 15 amino acids. Germline CDR1 DFQATT, CDR2 SNEGSKA (reference sequence). CDR3 coding DNA: TGCAGTGCTAGATCGTCGCCCAACTTCTACAATGAGCAGTTCTTC. This codes for CSARSSPNFYNEQFF.

J is TRBJ2-3 and V is TRBV7-8; TRBD2 matches 7 bases. This CDR3 has 15 residues. V was clipped by 4 bases and J by 5 bases; unmatched bases: 9. CDR1 SGHVS and CDR2 FQNEAQ come from the germline V gene. The CDR3 nucleotides are TGTGCCAGCAGCTGGGGCGCAGGGAGGGGAGATACGCAGTATTTT. Translating gives CASSWGAGRGDTQYF.

By frequency in the sample, this clonotype is medium-sized. This may be a read error, as it is one base from a much larger clone. The V and J genes are TRBV4-1 and TRBJ2-5, with 9 bases lining up with TRBD2. The length of the CDR3 is 17 residues. The trim removed 1 base at V and 11 bases at J, leaving 17 bases unmatched. CDR1 and CDR2 (germline): MGHRA, YSYEKL. In nucleotides, the CDR3 is TGCGCCAGCAGCCAAGCTTTTGGCGGGGGGGCCGGGAATGAGCAGTACTTC. Its protein product is CASSQAFGGGAGNEQYF.

This sequence joins TRBV20-1 and TRBJ1-4; D is unresolved. The germline V gene has CDR1 DFQATT and CDR2 SNEGSKA (reference sequence). The V gene lost 3 bases and the J gene lost 0 bases, with 8 bases spanning the gap. The CDR3 totals 14 residues. This chain's CDR3 is CSASPGATNEKLFF. Written as DNA, the CDR3 is TGCAGTGCTAGTCCGGGTGCAACTAATGAAAAACTGTTTTTT.

In its sample, this clonotype was seen once. The V gene is TRBV20-1, the J gene TRBJ2-7, with D unclear. CDR3 length: 10 amino acids. The germline V and J ends were trimmed by 3 bases and 7 bases, with 7 bases remaining between them. CDR1 and CDR2 from the germline V gene are DFQATT and SNEGSKA (reference sequence). The CDR3 DNA is TGCAGTGCTAGTCGCAATGAGCAGTACTTC. This codes for CSASRNEQYF.

V usage is TRBV4-1 and J usage is TRBJ2-1, with 12 bases matching TRBD2. The CDR3 spans 17 residues. With 3 bases clipped from V and 7 bases from J, the junction kept 10 bases outside the gene matches. Per the germline V gene, CDR1 is MGHRA and CDR2 is YSYEKL. CDR3 DNA: TGCGCCAGCAGCCAGGTTCTAGCGGGAGGGGCCAGGAATGAGCAGTTCTTC. The encoded protein is CASSQVLAGGARNEQFF.